This entry features one T cell receptor beta chain sequence. The data derive from a study of blood T cell repertoires in COVID-19. About the research overall: Samples of COVID-19 (acute and convalescent) were obtained from the United States, Italy and Spain. Sample material is recorded as cDNA or gDNA derived from T cells, B-cell-depleted T cells, or PBMCs.

The CDR3 consists of 13 residues. Per germline, CDR1 SGHAT and CDR2 FQNNGV. The ends were cut back, 3 bases at V and 2 bases at J, with 7 bases in the middle. Per the original methods: Using reference gene primer amplification, nucleated cell counts were estimated. Generated by immunoSEQ multiplex PCR, the TCRdb table keeps only in-frame clones and is missing some. The D gene and trimming were derived from the DNA, and the V and J assignments and clone size from that table. The sample contains 95,000 to 150,000 clones, around 77% of which appear only once. The specimen was peripheral blood. This clonotype originated in a man in his 60s with active or convalescent COVID-19. This chain uses TRBV11-2 with TRBJ2-5; no definite D call. The CDR3 spells CASSLGRQETQYF. Written as DNA, the CDR3 is TGTGCCAGCAGCTTGGGCAGACAAGAGACCCAGTACTTC.